This T cell receptor beta chain was sequenced in a study of T cells after yellow fever vaccination. TCRdb called the 5' RACE reads again in MiXCR, with one record for every CDR3 protein. The table includes more than 450,000 distinct CDR3 sequences, around a fifth detected once. Study-wide points: Abundant bulk-derived clonotypes could contaminate FACS-sorted repertoires. CD4 and CD8 compartments shared a small share of clonotypes, likely from convergent recombination. Among primary-vaccination clones, most reappeared after the booster, at around 97% for CD4 and 88% for CD8. The study found a weaker secondary response that peaked faster, day 5 versus 15.

The table lists this clonotype with a few counts. Its antigen is unknown. Trimming cost V 6 bases and J 3 bases; bases outside gene matches: 3. The CDR3 runs to 13 residues. The V gene's germline CDR1 is MNHGY and CDR2 SAAAGT. The material sequenced was PBMCs, taken roughly 23 days after the first yellow fever vaccination. The source is a man younger than 35 who received the YFV17D yellow fever vaccine. The rearrangement joins TRBV6-8 to TRBJ2-7, with TRBD1 matching 9 bases. The DNA of the CDR3 is TGTGCCAGCAGAGGACAGGGGTGCTACGAGCAGTACTTC. Its translation: CASRGQGCYEQYF.